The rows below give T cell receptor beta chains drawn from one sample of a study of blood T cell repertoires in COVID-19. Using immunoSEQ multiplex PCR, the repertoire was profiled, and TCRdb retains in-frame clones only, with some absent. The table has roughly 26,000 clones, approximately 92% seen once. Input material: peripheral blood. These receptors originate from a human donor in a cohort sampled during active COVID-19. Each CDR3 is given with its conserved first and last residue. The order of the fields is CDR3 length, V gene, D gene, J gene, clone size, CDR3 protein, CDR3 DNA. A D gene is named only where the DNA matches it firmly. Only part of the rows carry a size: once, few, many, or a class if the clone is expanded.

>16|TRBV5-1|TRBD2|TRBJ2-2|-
CASSLVGGGGPGELFF
TGCGCCAGCAGCTTGGTCGGCGGGGGGGGGCCCGGGGAGCTGTTTTTT
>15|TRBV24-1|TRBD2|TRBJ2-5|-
CATSVGGGPGETQYF
TGTGCCACCTCCGTCGGGGGGGGCCCGGGAGAGACCCAGTACTTC
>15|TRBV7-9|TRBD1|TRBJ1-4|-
CASTEQGADNEKLFF
TGTGCCAGCACCGAACAGGGGGCAGATAATGAAAAACTGTTTTTT
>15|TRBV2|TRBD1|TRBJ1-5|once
CASATGRYSNQPQHF
TGTGCCAGCGCGACAGGGAGGTATAGCAATCAGCCCCAGCATTTT
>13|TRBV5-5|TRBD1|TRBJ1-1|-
CASSRQGNTEAFF
TGTGCCAGCAGCCGACAGGGGAACACTGAAGCTTTCTTT
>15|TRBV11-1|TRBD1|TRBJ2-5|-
CASSLAAGGVETQYF
TGTGCCAGCAGCTTAGCTGCAGGGGGCGTTGAGACCCAGTACTTC
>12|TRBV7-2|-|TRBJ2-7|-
CASSETAYEQYF
TGTGCCAGCAGCGAGACAGCATACGAGCAGTACTTC
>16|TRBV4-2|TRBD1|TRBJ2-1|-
CASSQEGQASGNEQFF
TGTGCCAGCAGCCAAGAGGGACAGGCGTCTGGAAATGAGCAGTTCTTC
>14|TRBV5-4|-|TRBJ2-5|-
CASSLQGGEETQYF
TGTGCCAGCAGCTTACAGGGGGGGGAAGAGACCCAGTACTTC
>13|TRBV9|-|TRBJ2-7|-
CASSVAVHHEQYF
TGTGCCAGCAGCGTAGCGGTTCATCACGAGCAGTACTTC
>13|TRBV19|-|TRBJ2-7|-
CASRNQGSYEQYF
TGTGCCAGTAGGAATCAGGGGTCCTACGAGCAGTACTTC
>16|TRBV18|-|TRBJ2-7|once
CASSQGGWVPAYEQYF
TGTGCCAGCTCACAGGGAGGTTGGGTTCCCGCCTACGAGCAGTACTTC
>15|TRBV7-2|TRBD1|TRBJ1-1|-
CASSRPGGGDTEAFF
TGTGCCAGCAGCCGCCCAGGGGGCGGGGACACTGAAGCTTTCTTT
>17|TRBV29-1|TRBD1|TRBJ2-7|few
CSVVATRGQGAPYEQYF
TGCAGCGTTGTCGCTACCCGGGGACAGGGGGCCCCCTACGAGCAGTACTTC
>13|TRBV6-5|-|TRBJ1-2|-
CASSRDRTGGYTF
TGTGCCAGCAGCCGCGACAGGACTGGCGGCTACACCTTC
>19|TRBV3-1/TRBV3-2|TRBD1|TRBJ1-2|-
CASSQVRGRTTYVNYGYTF
TGTGCCAGCAGCCAAGTTAGGGGGCGCACGACATACGTAAACTATGGCTACACCTTC
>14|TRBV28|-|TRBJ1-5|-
CASSLGGQNQPQHF
TGTGCCAGCAGTTTAGGTGGACAGAATCAGCCCCAGCATTTT
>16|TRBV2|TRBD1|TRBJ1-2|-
CASSFTSGTANYGYTF
TGTGCCAGCAGTTTCACCTCCGGGACAGCAAACTATGGCTACACCTTC
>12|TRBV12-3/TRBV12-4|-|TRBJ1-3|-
CASRDSGNTIYF
TGTGCCAGCCGGGACTCTGGAAACACCATATATTTT
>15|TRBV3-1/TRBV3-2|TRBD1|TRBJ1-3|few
CASSQGQHSGNTIYF
TGTGCCAGCAGCCAGGGACAGCACTCTGGAAACACCATATATTTT
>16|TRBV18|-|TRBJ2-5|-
CASSPLGSGLQETQYF
TGTGCCAGCTCACCACTAGGCAGCGGGCTCCAAGAGACCCAGTACTTC
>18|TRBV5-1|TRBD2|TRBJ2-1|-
CASSFSPDTSGVYNEQFF
TGCGCCAGCAGCTTTTCGCCCGACACTAGCGGGGTTTACAATGAGCAGTTCTTC
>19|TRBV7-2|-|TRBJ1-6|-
CASSLGAGVRFRYNSPLHF
TGTGCCAGCAGCTTAGGGGCAGGGGTTCGATTCCGCTATAATTCACCCCTCCACTTT
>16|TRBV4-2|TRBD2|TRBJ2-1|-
CASSQDKRGGYNEQFF
TGTGCCAGCAGCCAAGATAAGCGGGGGGGCTACAATGAGCAGTTCTTC
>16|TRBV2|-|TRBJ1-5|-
CASRPHRGKGNQPQHF
TGTGCCAGCAGGCCTCATCGAGGAAAAGGCAATCAGCCCCAGCATTTT
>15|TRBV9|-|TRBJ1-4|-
CASSAPGTGNEKLFF
TGTGCCAGCAGCGCTCCCGGTACGGGTAATGAAAAACTGTTTTTT
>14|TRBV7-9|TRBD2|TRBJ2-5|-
CASSSPEGGETQYF
TGTGCCAGCAGCTCCCCGGAGGGAGGGGAGACCCAGTACTTC
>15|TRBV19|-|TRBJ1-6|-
CASSIASSYNSPLHF
TGTGCCAGTAGTATTGCGAGCTCCTATAATTCACCCCTCCACTTT
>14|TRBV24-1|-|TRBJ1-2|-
CATSDFSANYGYTF
TGTGCCACCAGTGATTTCAGCGCTAACTATGGCTACACCTTC
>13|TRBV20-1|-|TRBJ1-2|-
CSASRRDDYGYTF
TGCAGTGCTAGTCGGAGGGATGACTATGGCTACACCTTC
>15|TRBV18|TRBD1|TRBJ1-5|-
CASSPLPGGGQPQHF
TGTGCCAGCTCACCACTTCCAGGGGGTGGACAGCCCCAGCATTTT
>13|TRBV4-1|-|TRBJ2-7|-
CASRPTGAGEQYF
TGCGCCAGCAGGCCAACAGGGGCGGGGGAGCAGTACTTC